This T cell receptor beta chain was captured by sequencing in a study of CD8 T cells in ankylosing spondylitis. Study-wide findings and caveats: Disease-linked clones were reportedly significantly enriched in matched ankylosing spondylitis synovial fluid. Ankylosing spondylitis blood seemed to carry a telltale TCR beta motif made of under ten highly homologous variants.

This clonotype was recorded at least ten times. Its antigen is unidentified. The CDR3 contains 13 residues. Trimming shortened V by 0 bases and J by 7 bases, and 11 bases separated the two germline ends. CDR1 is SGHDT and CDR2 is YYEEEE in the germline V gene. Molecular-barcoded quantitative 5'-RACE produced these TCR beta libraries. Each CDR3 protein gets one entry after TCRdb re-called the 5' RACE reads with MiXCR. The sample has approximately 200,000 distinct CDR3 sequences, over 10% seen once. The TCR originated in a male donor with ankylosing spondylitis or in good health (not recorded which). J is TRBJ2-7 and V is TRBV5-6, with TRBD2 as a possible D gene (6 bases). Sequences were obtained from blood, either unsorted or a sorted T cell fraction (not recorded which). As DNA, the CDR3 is TGTGCCAGCAGCTTGGAGTTCGGGGGAGAGCAGTACTTC. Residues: CASSLEFGGEQYF.